The clone carrying this TCR beta chain was observed a single time. The antigen is undetermined. Germline V gene sequence: CDR1 SGHRS, CDR2 YFSETQ. The V gene end was trimmed by 4 bases and the J gene end by 3 bases; junction bases not matched to a gene: 8. The CDR3 runs to 15 residues. Produced via immunoSEQ multiplex PCR; TCRdb's table is partial and in-frame only. This sample has 150,000 to 200,000 clones; more than 90% occur once, and the top ten carry less than 4%. The data were taken from a study of T cell responses to AZD1222 COVID-19 vaccine. Broader study findings: With dominance at 160-218 and 743-854, vaccine-associated CD4 TCRs spanned spike. Only a handful of AZD1222 recipients were seropositive at baseline. With two AZD1222 doses given, Spike-specific TCR breadth and depth both rose. In the spike-specific TCR repertoire, nearly half reportedly target unmutated variant regions.

This chain connects TRBV5-1 to TRBJ2-5; 8 bases agree with TRBD2. The input for sequencing was peripheral blood, taken 28 days after the second dose of the MenACWY control vaccine. The sequence came from an adult who received the MenACWY meningococcal vaccine as a control. The chain's CDR3 is CASSQSGRGEETQYF. For the CDR3, the DNA is TGCGCCAGCAGCCAGAGCGGGAGAGGTGAAGAGACCCAGTACTTC.